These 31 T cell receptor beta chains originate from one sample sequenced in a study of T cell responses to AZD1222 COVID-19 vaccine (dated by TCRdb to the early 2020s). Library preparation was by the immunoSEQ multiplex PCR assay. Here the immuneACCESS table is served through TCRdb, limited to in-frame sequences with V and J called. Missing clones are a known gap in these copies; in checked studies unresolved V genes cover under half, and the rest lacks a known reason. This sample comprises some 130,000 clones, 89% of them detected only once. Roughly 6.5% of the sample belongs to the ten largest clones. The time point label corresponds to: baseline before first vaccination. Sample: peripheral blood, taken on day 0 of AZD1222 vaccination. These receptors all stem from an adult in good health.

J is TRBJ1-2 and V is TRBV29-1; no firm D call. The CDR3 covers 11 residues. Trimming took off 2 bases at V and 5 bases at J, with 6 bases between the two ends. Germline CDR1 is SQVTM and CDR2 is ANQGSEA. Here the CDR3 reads CSVETDYGYTF. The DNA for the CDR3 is TGCAGCGTTGAAACTGATTATGGCTACACCTTC.

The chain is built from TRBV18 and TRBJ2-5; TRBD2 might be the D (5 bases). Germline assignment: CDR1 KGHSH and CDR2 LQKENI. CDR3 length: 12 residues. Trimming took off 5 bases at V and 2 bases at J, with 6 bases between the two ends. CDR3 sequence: CASSGSQETQYF. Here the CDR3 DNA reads TGTGCCAGCTCAGGGAGTCAAGAGACCCAGTACTTC.

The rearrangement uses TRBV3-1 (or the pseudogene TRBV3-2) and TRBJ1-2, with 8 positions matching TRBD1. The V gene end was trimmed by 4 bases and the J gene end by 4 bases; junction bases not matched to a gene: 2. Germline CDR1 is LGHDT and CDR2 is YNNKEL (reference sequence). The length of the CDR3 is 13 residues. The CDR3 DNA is TGTGCCAGCAGCCTCGGGACAGGCTATGGCTACACCTTC. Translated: CASSLGTGYGYTF.

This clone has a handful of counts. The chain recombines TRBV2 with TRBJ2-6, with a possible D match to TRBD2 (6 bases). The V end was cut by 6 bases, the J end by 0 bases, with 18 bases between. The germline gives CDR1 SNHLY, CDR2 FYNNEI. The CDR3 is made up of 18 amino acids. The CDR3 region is CASRDTEGISSGANVLTF. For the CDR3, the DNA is TGTGCCAGCAGAGACACGGAGGGAATCAGCTCTGGGGCCAACGTCCTGACTTTC.

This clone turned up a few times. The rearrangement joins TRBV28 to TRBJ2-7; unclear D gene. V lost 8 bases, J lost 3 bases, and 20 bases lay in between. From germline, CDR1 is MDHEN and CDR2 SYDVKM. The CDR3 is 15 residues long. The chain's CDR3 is CASRTLDSSYYEQYF. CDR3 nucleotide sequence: TGTGCCAGCCGAACCCTTGATAGTTCCTACTACGAGCAGTACTTC.

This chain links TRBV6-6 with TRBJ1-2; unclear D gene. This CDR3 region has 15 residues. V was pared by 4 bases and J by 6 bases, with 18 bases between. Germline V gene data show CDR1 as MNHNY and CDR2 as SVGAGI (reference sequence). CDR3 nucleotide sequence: TGTGCCAGCAGTTTTTGGACCGCCCCAGGTCATGGCTACACCTTC. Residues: CASSFWTAPGHGYTF.

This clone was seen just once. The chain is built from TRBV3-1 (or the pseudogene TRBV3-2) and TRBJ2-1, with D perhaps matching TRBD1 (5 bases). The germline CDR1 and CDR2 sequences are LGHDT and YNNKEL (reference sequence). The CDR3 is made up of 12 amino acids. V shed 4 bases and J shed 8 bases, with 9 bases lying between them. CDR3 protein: CASSLRGDEQFF. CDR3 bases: TGTGCCAGCAGCCTTAGGGGCGATGAGCAGTTCTTC.

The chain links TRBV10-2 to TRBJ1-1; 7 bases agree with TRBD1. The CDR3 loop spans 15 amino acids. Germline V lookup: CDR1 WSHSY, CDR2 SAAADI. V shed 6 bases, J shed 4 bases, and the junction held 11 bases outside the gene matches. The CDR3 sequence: CASRTPGGIGTEAFF. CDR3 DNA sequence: TGCGCCAGCAGGACCCCAGGGGGGATTGGCACTGAAGCTTTCTTT.

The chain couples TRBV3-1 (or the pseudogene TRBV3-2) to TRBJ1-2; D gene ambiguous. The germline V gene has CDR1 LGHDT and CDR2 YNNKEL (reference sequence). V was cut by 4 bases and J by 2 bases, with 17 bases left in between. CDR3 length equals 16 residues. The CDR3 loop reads CASSRVLGLTNYGYTF. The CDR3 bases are TGTGCCAGCAGCCGAGTCCTCGGACTGACCAACTATGGCTACACCTTC.

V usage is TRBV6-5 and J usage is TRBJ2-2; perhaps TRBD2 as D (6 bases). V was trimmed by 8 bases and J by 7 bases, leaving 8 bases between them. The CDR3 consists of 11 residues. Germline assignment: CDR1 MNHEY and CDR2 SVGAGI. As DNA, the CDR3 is TGTGCCAGCTACGGGGGCGGGGAGCTGTTTTTT. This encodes CASYGGGELFF.

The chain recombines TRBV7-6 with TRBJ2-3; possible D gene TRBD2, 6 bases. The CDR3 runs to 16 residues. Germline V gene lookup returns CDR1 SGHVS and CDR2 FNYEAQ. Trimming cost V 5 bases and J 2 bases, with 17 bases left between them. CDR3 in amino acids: CASSRTPGGVTDTQYF. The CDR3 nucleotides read TGTGCCAGCAGCCGGACCCCTGGCGGGGTCACAGATACGCAGTATTTT.

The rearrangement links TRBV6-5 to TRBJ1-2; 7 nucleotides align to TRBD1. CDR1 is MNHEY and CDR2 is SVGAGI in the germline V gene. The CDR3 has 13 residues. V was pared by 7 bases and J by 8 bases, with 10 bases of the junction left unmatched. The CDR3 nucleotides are TGTGCCAGCACCCCGACAGGGTCTGGCGGCTACACCTTC. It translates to CASTPTGSGGYTF.

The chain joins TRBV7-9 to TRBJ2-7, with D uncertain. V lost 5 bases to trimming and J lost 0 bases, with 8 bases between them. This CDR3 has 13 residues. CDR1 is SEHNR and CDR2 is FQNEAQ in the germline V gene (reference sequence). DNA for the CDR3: TGTGCCAGCAGCCCGGATACCTCCTACGAGCAGTACTTC. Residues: CASSPDTSYEQYF.

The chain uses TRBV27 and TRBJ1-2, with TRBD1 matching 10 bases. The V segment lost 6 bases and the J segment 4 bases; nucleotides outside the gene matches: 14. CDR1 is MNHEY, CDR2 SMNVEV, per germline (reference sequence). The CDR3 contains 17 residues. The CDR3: CASSLTAGQGWFYGYTF. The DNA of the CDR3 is TGTGCCAGCAGCTTAACGGCGGGACAGGGGTGGTTCTATGGCTACACCTTC.

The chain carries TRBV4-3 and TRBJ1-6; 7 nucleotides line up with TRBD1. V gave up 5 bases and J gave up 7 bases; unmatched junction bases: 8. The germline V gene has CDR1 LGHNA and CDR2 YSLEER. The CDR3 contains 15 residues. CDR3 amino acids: CASSTQTGSNSPLHF. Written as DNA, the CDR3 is TGCGCCAGCAGCACTCAGACAGGGTCCAATTCACCCCTCCACTTT.

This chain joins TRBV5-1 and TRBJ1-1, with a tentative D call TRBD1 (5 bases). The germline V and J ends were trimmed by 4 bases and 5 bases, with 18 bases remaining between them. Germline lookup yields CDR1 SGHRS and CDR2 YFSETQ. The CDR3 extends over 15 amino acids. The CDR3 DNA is TGCGCCAGCAGCGCTCGGGCGGGGGAACGGACTGAAGCTTTCTTT. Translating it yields CASSARAGERTEAFF.

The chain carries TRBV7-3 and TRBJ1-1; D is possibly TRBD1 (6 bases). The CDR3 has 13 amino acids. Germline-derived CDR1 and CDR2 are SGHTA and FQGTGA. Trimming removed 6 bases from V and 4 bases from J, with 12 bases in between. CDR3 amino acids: CASRSMGATEAFF. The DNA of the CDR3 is TGTGCCAGCAGGTCGATGGGGGCCACTGAAGCTTTCTTT. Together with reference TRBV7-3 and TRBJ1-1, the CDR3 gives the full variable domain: GAGVSQTPSNKVTEKGKYVELRCDPISGHTALYWYRQSLGQGPEFLIYFQGTGAADDSGLPNDRFFAVRPEGSVSTLKIQRTERGDSAVYLCASRSMGATEAFFGQGTRLTVV.

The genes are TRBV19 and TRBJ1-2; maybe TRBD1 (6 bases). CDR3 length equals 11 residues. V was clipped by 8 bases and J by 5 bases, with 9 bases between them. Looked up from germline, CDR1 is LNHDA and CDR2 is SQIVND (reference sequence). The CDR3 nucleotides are TGTGCCAGTCGGGGGGCGTATGGCTACACCTTC. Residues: CASRGAYGYTF.

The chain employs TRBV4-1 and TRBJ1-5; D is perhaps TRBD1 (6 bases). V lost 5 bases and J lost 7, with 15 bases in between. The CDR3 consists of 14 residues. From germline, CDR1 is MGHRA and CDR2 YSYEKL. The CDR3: CASSLQGSGQPQHF. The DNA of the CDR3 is TGCGCCAGCAGCTTACAGGGAAGTGGGCAGCCCCAGCATTTT.

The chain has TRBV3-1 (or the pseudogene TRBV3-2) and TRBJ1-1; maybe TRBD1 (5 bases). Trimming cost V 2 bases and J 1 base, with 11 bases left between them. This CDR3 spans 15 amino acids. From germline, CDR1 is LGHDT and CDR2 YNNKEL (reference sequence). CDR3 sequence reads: CASSQRGHANTEAFF. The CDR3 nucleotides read TGTGCCAGCAGCCAACGCGGACACGCGAACACTGAAGCTTTCTTT.

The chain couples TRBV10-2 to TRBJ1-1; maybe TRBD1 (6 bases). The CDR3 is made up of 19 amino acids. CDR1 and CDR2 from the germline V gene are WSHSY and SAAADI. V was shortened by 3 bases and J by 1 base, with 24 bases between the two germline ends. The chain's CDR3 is CASSDPSSGGRKRNTEAFF. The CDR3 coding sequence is TGCGCCAGCAGTGACCCTTCTTCCGGGGGCCGAAAAAGGAACACTGAAGCTTTCTTT.

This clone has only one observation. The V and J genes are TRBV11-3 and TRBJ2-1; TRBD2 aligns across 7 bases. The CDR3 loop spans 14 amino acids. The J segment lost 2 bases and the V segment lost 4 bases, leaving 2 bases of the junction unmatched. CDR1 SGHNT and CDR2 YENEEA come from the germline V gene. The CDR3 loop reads CASSYRGAYNEQFF. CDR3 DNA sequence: TGTGCCAGCAGCTATCGGGGGGCCTACAATGAGCAGTTCTTC.

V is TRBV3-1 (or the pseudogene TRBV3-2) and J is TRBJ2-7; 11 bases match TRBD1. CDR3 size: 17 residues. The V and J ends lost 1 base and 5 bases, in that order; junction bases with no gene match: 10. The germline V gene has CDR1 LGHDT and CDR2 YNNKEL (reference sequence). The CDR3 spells CASSQGGSPDRGHEQYF. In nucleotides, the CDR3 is TGTGCCAGCAGCCAAGGAGGATCCCCGGACAGGGGGCACGAGCAGTACTTC.

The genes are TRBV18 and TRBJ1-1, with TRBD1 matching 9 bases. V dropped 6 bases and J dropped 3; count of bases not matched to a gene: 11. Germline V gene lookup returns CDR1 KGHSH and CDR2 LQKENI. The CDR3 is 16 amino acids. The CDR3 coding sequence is TGTGCCAGCTCGAACCGGACAGGGGAGGTGTACACTGAAGCTTTCTTT. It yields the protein CASSNRTGEVYTEAFF.

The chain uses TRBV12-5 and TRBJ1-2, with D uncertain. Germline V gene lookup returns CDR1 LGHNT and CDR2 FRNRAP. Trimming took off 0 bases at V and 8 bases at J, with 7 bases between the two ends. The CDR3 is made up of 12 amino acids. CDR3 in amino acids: CASGLVPRGYTF. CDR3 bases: TGTGCTAGTGGTTTGGTACCCCGGGGCTACACCTTC.

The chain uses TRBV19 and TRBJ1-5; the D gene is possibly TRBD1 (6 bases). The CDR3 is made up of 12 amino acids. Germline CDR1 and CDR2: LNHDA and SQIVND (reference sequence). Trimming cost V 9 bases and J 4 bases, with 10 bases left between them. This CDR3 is CASGDNNQPQHF. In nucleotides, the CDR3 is TGTGCCAGCGGGGACAATAATCAGCCCCAGCATTTT.

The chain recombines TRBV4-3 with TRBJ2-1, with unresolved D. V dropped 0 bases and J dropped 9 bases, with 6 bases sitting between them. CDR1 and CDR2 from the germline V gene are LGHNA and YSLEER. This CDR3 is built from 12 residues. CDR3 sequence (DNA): TGCGCCAGCAGCCAAGATCGAACTGAGCAGTTCTTC. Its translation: CASSQDRTEQFF.

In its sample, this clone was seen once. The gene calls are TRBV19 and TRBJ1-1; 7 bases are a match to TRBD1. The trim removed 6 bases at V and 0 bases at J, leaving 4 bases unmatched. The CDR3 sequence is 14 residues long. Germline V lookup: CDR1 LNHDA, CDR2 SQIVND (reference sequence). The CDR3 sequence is CASRLTGMNTEAFF. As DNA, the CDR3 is TGTGCCAGTAGGCTGACAGGGATGAACACTGAAGCTTTCTTT.

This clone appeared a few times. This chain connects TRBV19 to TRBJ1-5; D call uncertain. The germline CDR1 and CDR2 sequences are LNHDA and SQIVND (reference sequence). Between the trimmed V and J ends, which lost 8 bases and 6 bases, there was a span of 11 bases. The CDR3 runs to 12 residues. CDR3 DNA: TGTGCCAGTGATCGGTGGGGTCAGCCCCAGCATTTT. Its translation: CASDRWGQPQHF. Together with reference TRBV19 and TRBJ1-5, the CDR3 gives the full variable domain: DGGITQSPKYLFRKEGQNVTLSCEQNLNHDAMYWYRQDPGQGLRLIYYSQIVNDFQKGDIAEGYSVSREKKESFPLTVTSAQKNPTAFYLCASDRWGQPQHFGDGTRLSIL.

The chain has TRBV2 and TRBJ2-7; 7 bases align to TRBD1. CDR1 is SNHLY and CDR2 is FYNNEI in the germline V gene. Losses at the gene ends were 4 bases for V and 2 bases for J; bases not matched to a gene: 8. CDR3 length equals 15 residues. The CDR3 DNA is TGTGCCAGCAGTGCCACCGACAGGGTCACCTACGAGCAGTACTTC. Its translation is CASSATDRVTYEQYF.

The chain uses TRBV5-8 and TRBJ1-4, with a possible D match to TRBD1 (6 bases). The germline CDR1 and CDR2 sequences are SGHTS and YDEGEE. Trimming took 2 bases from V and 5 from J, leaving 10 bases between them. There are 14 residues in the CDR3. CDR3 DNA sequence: TGTGCCAGCAGCTTTGAGGGGGTAAATGAAAAACTGTTTTTT. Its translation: CASSFEGVNEKLFF.